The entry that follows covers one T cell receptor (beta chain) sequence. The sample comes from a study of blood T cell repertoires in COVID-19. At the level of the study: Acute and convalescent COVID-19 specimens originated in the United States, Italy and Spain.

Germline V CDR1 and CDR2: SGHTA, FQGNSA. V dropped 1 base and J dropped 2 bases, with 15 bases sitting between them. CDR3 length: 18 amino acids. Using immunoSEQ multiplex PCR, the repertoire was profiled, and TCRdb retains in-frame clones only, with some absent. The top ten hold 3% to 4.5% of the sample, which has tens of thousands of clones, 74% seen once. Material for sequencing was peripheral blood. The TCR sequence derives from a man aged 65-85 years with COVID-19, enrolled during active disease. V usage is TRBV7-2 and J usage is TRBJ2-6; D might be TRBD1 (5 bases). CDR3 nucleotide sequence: TGTGCCAGCAGCTTAGTATTGAAGGTGGGGCCTGGGGCCAACGTCCTGACTTTC. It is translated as CASSLVLKVGPGANVLTF.